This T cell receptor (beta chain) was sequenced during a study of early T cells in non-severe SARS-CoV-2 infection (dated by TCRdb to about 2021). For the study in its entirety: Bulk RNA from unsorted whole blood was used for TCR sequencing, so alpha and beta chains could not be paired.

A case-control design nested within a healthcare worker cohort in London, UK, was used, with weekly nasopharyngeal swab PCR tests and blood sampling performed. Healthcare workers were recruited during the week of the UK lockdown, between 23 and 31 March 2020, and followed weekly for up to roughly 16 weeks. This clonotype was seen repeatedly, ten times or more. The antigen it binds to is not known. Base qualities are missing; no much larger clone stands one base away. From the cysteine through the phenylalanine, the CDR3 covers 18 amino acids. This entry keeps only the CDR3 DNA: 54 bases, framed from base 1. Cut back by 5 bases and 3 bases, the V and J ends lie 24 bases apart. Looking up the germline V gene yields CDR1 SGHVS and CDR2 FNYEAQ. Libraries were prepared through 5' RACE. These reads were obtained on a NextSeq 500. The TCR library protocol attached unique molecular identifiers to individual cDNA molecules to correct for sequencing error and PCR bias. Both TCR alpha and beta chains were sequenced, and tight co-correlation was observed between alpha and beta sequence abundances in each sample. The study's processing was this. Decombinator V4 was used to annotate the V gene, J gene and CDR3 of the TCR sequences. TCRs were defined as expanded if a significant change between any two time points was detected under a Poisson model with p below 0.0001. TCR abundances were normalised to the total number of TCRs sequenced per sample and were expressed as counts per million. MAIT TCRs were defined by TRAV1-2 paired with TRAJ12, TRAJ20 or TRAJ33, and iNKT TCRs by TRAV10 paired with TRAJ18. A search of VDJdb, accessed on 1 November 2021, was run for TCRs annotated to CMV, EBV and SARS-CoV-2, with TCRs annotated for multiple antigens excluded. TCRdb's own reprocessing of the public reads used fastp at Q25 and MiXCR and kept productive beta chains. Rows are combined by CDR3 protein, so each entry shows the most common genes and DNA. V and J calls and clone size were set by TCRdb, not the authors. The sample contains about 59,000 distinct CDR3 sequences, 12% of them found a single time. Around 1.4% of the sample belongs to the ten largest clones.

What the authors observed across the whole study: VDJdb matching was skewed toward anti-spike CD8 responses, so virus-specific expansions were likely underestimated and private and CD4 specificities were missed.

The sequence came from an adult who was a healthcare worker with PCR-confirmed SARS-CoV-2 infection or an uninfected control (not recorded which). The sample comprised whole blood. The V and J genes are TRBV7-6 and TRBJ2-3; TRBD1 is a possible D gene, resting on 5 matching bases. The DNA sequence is TGTGCCAGCAGCCAGGGTCGGATTTTGAGCCCTAAAACAGATACGCAGTATTTT. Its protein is CASSQGRILSPKTDTQYF.